This entry lists 14 T cell receptor beta chains sequenced from one sample in a study of blood T cell repertoires in COVID-19. Here immunoSEQ multiplex PCR was the method, and the copy in TCRdb shows in-frame clones only, minus some. The sample has 80,000 or so clones, under 85% seen once; the top ten hold 9.5% to 10%. The source material was peripheral blood. Receptors originate from a human donor in a cohort sampled during active COVID-19.

The rearrangement uses TRBV6-5 and TRBJ1-2, with a weak D call TRBD1 (6 bases). The CDR3 runs to 12 residues. Trimming took 2 bases from V and 6 from J, leaving 7 bases between them. Germline-derived CDR1 and CDR2 are MNHEY and SVGAGI. DNA for the CDR3: TGTGCCAGCAGTTACGGGGGCCATGGCTACACCTTC. Its protein product is CASSYGGHGYTF.

This chain joins TRBV5-1 and TRBJ2-5, with 9 bases identical to TRBD1. J was trimmed by 4 bases and V by 4 bases; bases with no gene match: 5. CDR3 length equals 14 residues. Germline V lookup: CDR1 SGHRS, CDR2 YFSETQ. The CDR3 region has the DNA TGCGCCAGCAGCCCGGGGACAGGGCTAGAGACCCAGTACTTC. Translating gives CASSPGTGLETQYF.

The chain joins TRBV4-3 to TRBJ2-1; TRBD1 matches 9 bases. The CDR3 loop spans 16 amino acids. J gave up 7 bases and V 0 bases, and 7 bases lay outside the gene matches. Germline-derived CDR1 and CDR2 are LGHNA and YSLEER. The CDR3 nucleotides read TGCGCCAGCAGCCAAGATTATACAGGGGGCGGGAATGAGCAGTTCTTC. Amino acid sequence: CASSQDYTGGGNEQFF.

The V gene is TRBV6-2 or TRBV6-3, the J gene TRBJ2-7; TRBD1 matches at 8 bases. In germline, CDR1 is MNHEY, CDR2 SVGEGT. The CDR3 contains 14 residues. V gave up 2 bases and J gave up 3 bases; unmatched junction bases: 3. The chain's CDR3 is CASSYPGTGYEQYF. The CDR3 DNA reads TGTGCCAGCAGTTACCCCGGGACAGGCTACGAGCAGTACTTC.

The chain links TRBV24-1 to TRBJ2-5; tentative D call: TRBD2 (5 bases). This CDR3 is built from 13 residues. Trimming stripped 9 bases from V and 0 bases from J, with 10 bases between. Germline V lookup: CDR1 KGHDR, CDR2 SFDVKD. The CDR3 region has the DNA TGTGCCACCCGACCCGGGAACCAAGAGACCCAGTACTTC. The encoded protein is CATRPGNQETQYF.

The chain combines TRBV7-9 with TRBJ2-5; the D gene is possibly TRBD2 (6 bases). The germline gives CDR1 SEHNR, CDR2 FQNEAQ (reference sequence). This CDR3 region has 13 residues. V lost 1 base and J 7 bases, leaving 10 bases between the germline ends. CDR3 sequence (DNA): TGTGCCAGCAGCTTAGTTGCCGGGGGGACCCAGTACTTC. Amino acid sequence: CASSLVAGGTQYF.

The chain employs TRBV5-1 and TRBJ2-5; the match to TRBD1 covers 9 bases. The V segment lost 3 bases and the J segment 4 bases; nucleotides outside the gene matches: 7. Germline V gene lookup returns CDR1 SGHRS and CDR2 YFSETQ. The CDR3 sequence is 15 residues long. This CDR3 reads CASSWGQGSRETQYF. DNA of the CDR3: TGCGCCAGCAGCTGGGGACAGGGTTCGAGAGAGACCCAGTACTTC.

CDR3 bases: TGTGCCACCAGTGACCCGGGACAGTTCTACAATGAGCAGTTCTTC. Translated, it gives CATSDPGQFYNEQFF. The gene calls are TRBV24-1 and TRBJ2-1; TRBD1 aligns across 7 bases. The germline gives CDR1 KGHDR, CDR2 SFDVKD. The CDR3 covers 15 residues. V shed 4 bases, J shed 3 bases, and the junction held 5 bases outside the gene matches.

This chain links TRBV3-1 (or the pseudogene TRBV3-2) with TRBJ2-5, with a tentative D call TRBD2 (6 bases). The CDR3 has 15 residues. The germline CDR1 and CDR2 sequences are LGHDT and YNNKEL (reference sequence). Trimming removed 4 bases at V and 2 bases at J, with 14 bases between. DNA for the CDR3: TGTGCCAGCAGCCCCCCTTTGGGGGGTCAAGAGACCCAGTACTTC. Protein sequence: CASSPPLGGQETQYF.

This chain joins TRBV9 and TRBJ1-3, with TRBD1 identical over 9 bases. The CDR3 is 14 amino acids. With 0 bases clipped from V and 8 bases from J, the junction kept 3 bases outside the gene matches. Germline loops: CDR1 SGDLS, CDR2 YYNGEE. CDR3 loop: CASSVGGQGDTIYF. The CDR3 DNA follows: TGTGCCAGCAGCGTAGGGGGACAGGGTGACACCATATATTTT.

This clone was detected a few times. V gene TRBV6-1 combines with J gene TRBJ2-1, with 10 nucleotides matching TRBD1. CDR1 and CDR2 from the germline V gene are MNHNS and SASEGT. The CDR3 extends over 18 amino acids. Trimming at V came to 4 bases and at J to 8 bases, leaving 17 bases not matched to a gene. CDR3 amino acids: CASSATIRTGGLYHEQFF. The CDR3 DNA reads TGTGCCAGCAGTGCCACGATTAGGACAGGGGGTCTTTACCATGAGCAGTTCTTC.

The chain links TRBV6-5 to TRBJ1-2; 8 nucleotides agree with TRBD1. V shed 5 bases, J shed 7 bases, and the junction held 9 bases outside the gene matches. This CDR3 is built from 14 residues. Germline CDR1 MNHEY, CDR2 SVGAGI. The CDR3 DNA reads as TGTGCCAGCAGTAGACAGGGGTTCGAGTCTGGCTACACCTTC. Translation: CASSRQGFESGYTF.

The gene calls are TRBV4-3 and TRBJ2-3; weak D call: TRBD2 (6 bases). V dropped 4 bases and J dropped 9 bases, with 14 bases sitting between them. There are 13 residues in the CDR3. CDR1 is LGHNA and CDR2 is YSLEER in the germline V gene. Here the CDR3 reads CASSPGRSYTQYF. The CDR3 region has the DNA TGCGCCAGCAGCCCAGGGAGGTCCTACACGCAGTATTTT.

The chain uses TRBV6-1 and TRBJ2-7; 8 nucleotides line up with TRBD1. Germline-derived CDR1 and CDR2 are MNHNS and SASEGT. The junction had 17 bases not matched to a gene; V was cut back by 4 bases and J by 0 bases. The CDR3 has 19 amino acids. The CDR3 region has the DNA TGTGCCAGCAGTGGGGTGGTATCTTTAGGGACAGGAGTCTCCTACGAGCAGTACTTC. It translates to CASSGVVSLGTGVSYEQYF.